The 25 T cell receptor beta chains listed next were all sequenced from one sample in a study of CD8 T cells in Susac syndrome. Random hexamers were used to reverse transcribe an amount of about 0.45 to 1 ug RNA. TCRdb redid the calling of the immunoSEQ multiplex PCR reads with MiXCR, one entry per CDR3 protein. The table lists nearly 70,000 distinct CDR3 sequences, 85% to 95% of them singletons. The sequenced material came from CD8+ T cells from PBMCs. These receptors were taken from a human donor in good health.

The genes are TRBV9 and TRBJ2-7; perhaps TRBD1 as D (6 bases). V shed 2 bases and J shed 1 base, with 13 bases lying between them. Germline CDR1 is SGDLS and CDR2 is YYNGEE. The CDR3 extends over 15 amino acids. This CDR3 reads CASSVTTGISYEQYF. The CDR3 DNA sequence: TGTGCCAGCAGCGTCACCACAGGGATATCCTACGAGCAGTACTTC.

The CDR3, as DNA: TGTGCCAGCAGCATAAAGAGGGGGGGCCTTGGGGATACGCAGTATTTT. This sequence encodes CASSIKRGGLGDTQYF. This rearrangement joins TRBV7-3 to TRBJ2-3, with a tentative D call TRBD2 (7 bases). The CDR3 has 16 residues. Germline CDR1 and CDR2: SGHTA and FQGTGA. V lost 5 bases and J lost 6, with 21 bases in between.

The chain is built from TRBV7-9 and TRBJ2-7; no firm D call. Germline V lookup: CDR1 SEHNR, CDR2 FQNEAQ (reference sequence). V lost 0 bases and J lost 2, with 8 bases in between. The CDR3 has 14 residues. Written as DNA, the CDR3 is TGTGCCAGCAGCTTAGCCGACGGCCCCTACGAGCAGTACGTC. It codes for CASSLADGPYEQYV.

This chain links TRBV12-3 or TRBV12-4 with TRBJ1-5; D is uncertain. The CDR3 has 12 residues. The V and J ends lost 5 bases and 6 bases respectively, with 8 bases between them. The CDR3 DNA reads as TGTGCCAGCAGTCTAATGCCTCAGCCCCAGCATTTT. This encodes CASSLMPQPQHF.

V and J are TRBV7-9 and TRBJ2-2; no reliable D call. The V gene's germline CDR1 is SEHNR and CDR2 FQNEAQ (reference sequence). V was cut by 5 bases and J by 5 bases, with 9 bases left in between. This CDR3 spans 13 amino acids. The CDR3 DNA reads TGTGCCAGCAGCCCCTGGGGAACCGGGGAGCTGTTTTTT. Protein product: CASSPWGTGELFF.

The genes are TRBV7-8 and TRBJ2-3; perhaps TRBD2 as D (5 bases). CDR3 length: 15 amino acids. Trimming cost V 0 bases and J 6 bases, with 13 bases left between them. Germline V gene sequence: CDR1 SGHVS, CDR2 FQNEAQ. CDR3 sequence reads: CASSLASRGSDTQYF. DNA for the CDR3: TGTGCCAGCAGCTTAGCCTCTCGAGGGTCCGATACGCAGTATTTT. Filled out from reference TRBV7-8 and TRBJ2-3, the complete variable domain reads GAGVSQSPRYKVAKRGQDVALRCDPISGHVSLFWYQQALGQGPEFLTYFQNEAQLDKSGLPSDRFFAERPEGSVSTLKIQRTQQEDSAVYLCASSLASRGSDTQYFGPGTRLTVL.

The chain carries TRBV19 and TRBJ1-1; D might be TRBD1 (6 bases). V lost 5 bases to trimming and J lost 2 bases, with 15 bases between them. This CDR3 is 15 amino acids long. Germline V lookup: CDR1 LNHDA, CDR2 SQIVND (reference sequence). In DNA, the CDR3 is TGTGCCAGTAGTGTTAACCCGGGGGCAAACACTGAAGCTTTCTTT. This codes for CASSVNPGANTEAFF.

This CDR3 reads CASRTGPQSSYNEQFF. In DNA, the CDR3 is TGTGCCAGCAGAACCGGACCCCAAAGCTCCTACAATGAGCAGTTCTTC. The chain recombines TRBV27 with TRBJ2-1; D is uncertain. The germline gives CDR1 MNHEY, CDR2 SMNVEV (reference sequence). The CDR3 extends over 16 amino acids. V lost 6 bases to trimming and J lost 0 bases, with 15 bases between them.

The V and J genes are TRBV7-3 and TRBJ2-1, with TRBD1 matching 9 bases. V lost 4 bases to trimming and J lost 6 bases; unmatched junction nucleotides: 7. The length of the CDR3 is 15 residues. Germline CDR1 SGHTA, CDR2 FQGTGA. The CDR3 spells CASSSGTGSANEQFF. CDR3 sequence (DNA): TGTGCCAGCAGCTCCGGGACAGGGTCGGCCAATGAGCAGTTCTTC. Based on the CDR3 plus reference TRBV7-3 and TRBJ2-1, the full variable domain is GAGVSQTPSNKVTEKGKYVELRCDPISGHTALYWYRQSLGQGPEFLIYFQGTGAADDSGLPNDRFFAVRPEGSVSTLKIQRTERGDSAVYLCASSSGTGSANEQFFGPGTRLTVL.

The rearrangement joins TRBV20-1 to TRBJ1-2; D is unresolved. The V end lost 1 base, the J end lost 2 bases, and 11 bases lay between the germline ends. Germline V gene lookup returns CDR1 DFQATT and CDR2 SNEGSKA (reference sequence). This CDR3 contains 14 residues. DNA for the CDR3: TGCAGTGCTAGAGGCCAAGATCTCAACTATGGCTACACCTTC. Its translation: CSARGQDLNYGYTF.

This clonotype occurred once. The genes are TRBV6-2 or TRBV6-3 and TRBJ2-7; a weak D match, TRBD2 (5 bases). Trimming stripped 5 bases from V and 4 bases from J, with 18 bases between. The CDR3 is 15 residues long. Germline V gene data show CDR1 as MNHEY and CDR2 as SVGEGT. The DNA for the CDR3 is TGTGCCAGCAGTCACCTAGGACTCCCCGGGTACGAGCAGTACGTC. Translation gives CASSHLGLPGYEQYV.

This chain joins TRBV4-2 and TRBJ2-3; no firm D call. Trimming shortened V by 0 bases and J by 0 bases, and 13 bases separated the two germline ends. CDR3 length: 17 amino acids. Germline loops: CDR1 LGHNA, CDR2 YNFKEQ. CDR3 loop: CASSQDQERSSTDTQYF. The CDR3, as DNA: TGTGCCAGCAGCCAAGATCAGGAGAGATCTAGCACAGATACGCAGTATTTT.

This rearrangement joins TRBV3-1 to TRBJ2-1; 7 bases fit TRBD1. This CDR3 is built from 16 residues. Germline V gene data show CDR1 as LGHDT and CDR2 as YNNKEL (reference sequence). Trimming cost V 0 bases and J 3 bases; bases outside gene matches: 5. The CDR3 region has the DNA TGTGCCAGCAGCCAAGAGGAAAGGACAGGCTACAATGAGCAGTTCTTC. It encodes CASSQEERTGYNEQFF.

The chain recombines TRBV5-1 with TRBJ2-7; D possibly uses TRBD1 or TRBD2 (5 bases each). CDR3 length: 13 amino acids. CDR1 and CDR2 from the germline V gene are SGHRS and YFSETQ. Trimming left V 4 bases short and J 6 bases short, with 14 bases between. CDR3 in DNA: TGCGCCAGCAGCGGGACGGGTCCGATCGAGCAGTACTTC. This codes for CASSGTGPIEQYF. Filled out from reference TRBV5-1 and TRBJ2-7, the complete variable domain reads KAGVTQTPRYLIKTRGQQVTLSCSPISGHRSVSWYQQTPGQGLQFLFEYFSETQRNKGNFPGRFSGRQFSNSRSEMNVSTLELGDSALYLCASSGTGPIEQYFGPGTRLTVT.

The genes are TRBV12-3 or TRBV12-4 and TRBJ1-1; D is unclear. The CDR3 has 13 amino acids. V was cut by 7 bases and J by 1 base, with 10 bases left in between. CDR3 loop: CASTELGNTEAFF. CDR3 nucleotide sequence: TGTGCCAGCACAGAATTGGGGAACACTGAAGCTTTCTTT.

The chain links TRBV10-3 to TRBJ2-2, with D tentatively TRBD1 or TRBD2 (5 bases each). Germline CDR1 and CDR2: ENHRY and SYGVKD. V was clipped by 3 bases and J by 4 bases, with 12 bases between them. This CDR3 comprises 15 residues. Here the CDR3 DNA reads TGTGCCATCAGTGACCCCGGTGGGGGCACCGGGGAGCTGTTTTTT. This gives the protein CAISDPGGGTGELFF.

The chain joins TRBV3-1 to TRBJ2-5; weak D call: TRBD2 (6 bases). Per germline, CDR1 LGHDT and CDR2 YNNKEL (reference sequence). The CDR3 totals 15 residues. Trimming cost V 0 bases and J 9 bases, with 17 bases left between them. CDR3 nucleotide sequence: TGTGCCAGCAGCCAAGATCTTGGAGCGGGTGGGTCCCAGTACTTC. Its translation: CASSQDLGAGGSQYF.

V gene TRBV4-1 combines with J gene TRBJ2-7; tentative D call: TRBD2 (6 bases). The CDR3 runs to 13 residues. V gave up 2 bases and J gave up 6 bases, with 11 bases separating them. Germline values: CDR1 MGHRA, CDR2 YSYEKL. In DNA, the CDR3 is TGCGCCAGCAGCCAAAGGGAGGCCTTCGAGCAGTACTTC. Protein product: CASSQREAFEQYF.

This clonotype was seen once. The chain carries TRBV27 and TRBJ2-6, with TRBD1 identical over 8 bases. CDR1 and CDR2 (germline): MNHEY, SMNVEV (reference sequence). The junction had 3 bases not matched to a gene; V was cut back by 0 bases and J by 2 bases. The CDR3 spans 17 residues. CDR3: CASSLSPGGAGANVLTF. CDR3 DNA sequence: TGTGCCAGCAGTTTATCGCCAGGGGGCGCTGGGGCCAACGTCCTGACTTTC.

The CDR3 sequence: CSADPIYNEQFF. The CDR3 nucleotides are TGCAGCGCCGACCCGATATACAATGAGCAGTTCTTC. This sequence joins TRBV29-1 and TRBJ2-1; D gene ambiguous. V lost 7 bases, J lost 4 bases, and 11 bases lay in between. Germline V lookup: CDR1 SQVTM, CDR2 ANQGSEA. CDR3 length equals 12 residues.

The V and J genes are TRBV29-1 and TRBJ2-7, with D hard to call. The CDR3 loop spans 12 amino acids. Looked up from germline, CDR1 is SQVTM and CDR2 is ANQGSEA. V was shortened by 1 base and J by 3 bases, with 7 bases between the two germline ends. Here the CDR3 DNA reads TGCAGCGTTGAAGGCAGAGACTACGAGCAGTACTTC. Amino acid sequence: CSVEGRDYEQYF.

This rearrangement joins TRBV7-6 to TRBJ2-7; the D is unclear. Trimming removed 2 bases at V and 4 bases at J, with 15 bases between. The CDR3 is 15 residues long. Per the germline V gene, CDR1 is SGHVS and CDR2 is FNYEAQ. CDR3 loop: CASSLLPNSAYEQYF. The CDR3 region has the DNA TGTGCCAGCAGCTTATTACCTAACAGTGCTTACGAGCAGTACTTC.

The chain carries TRBV5-1 and TRBJ2-7; TRBD1 agrees at 7 bases. The CDR3 covers 14 residues. Germline V gives CDR1 SGHRS, CDR2 YFSETQ. Trimming removed 4 bases from V and 0 bases from J; junction bases left unmatched: 4. The CDR3 DNA reads as TGCGCCAGCAGCCCGGGACAGACCTCCTACGAGCAGTACGTC. This sequence encodes CASSPGQTSYEQYV.

The rearrangement links TRBV12-3 or TRBV12-4 to TRBJ1-6, with D perhaps TRBD1 (5 bases). This CDR3 contains 15 residues. The ends were cut back, 5 bases at V and 3 bases at J, with 11 bases in the middle. The CDR3 protein is CASSPLGGYNSPLHF. The CDR3 DNA reads TGTGCCAGCAGTCCCCTGGGGGGCTATAATTCACCCCTCCACTTT.

The J gene is TRBJ2-3, the V gene TRBV2; D call uncertain. Germline-derived CDR1 and CDR2 are SNHLY and FYNNEI. This CDR3 spans 12 amino acids. V lost 5 bases and J lost 6, with 9 bases in between. The CDR3 region is CASSRPPDTQYF. For the CDR3, the DNA is TGTGCCAGCAGTAGACCCCCCGATACGCAGTATTTT.